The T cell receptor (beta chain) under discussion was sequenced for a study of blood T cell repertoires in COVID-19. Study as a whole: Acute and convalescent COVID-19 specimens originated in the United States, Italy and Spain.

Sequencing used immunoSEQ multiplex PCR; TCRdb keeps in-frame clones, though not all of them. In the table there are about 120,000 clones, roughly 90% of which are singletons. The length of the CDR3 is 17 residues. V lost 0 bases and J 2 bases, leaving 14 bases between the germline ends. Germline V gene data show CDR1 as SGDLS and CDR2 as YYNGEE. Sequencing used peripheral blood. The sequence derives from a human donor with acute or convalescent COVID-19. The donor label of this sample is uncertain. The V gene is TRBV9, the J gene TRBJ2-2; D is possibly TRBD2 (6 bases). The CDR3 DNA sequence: TGTGCCAGCAGCGTAGGGGGAGGTCTGCACAACACCGGGGAGCTGTTTTTT. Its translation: CASSVGGGLHNTGELFF.